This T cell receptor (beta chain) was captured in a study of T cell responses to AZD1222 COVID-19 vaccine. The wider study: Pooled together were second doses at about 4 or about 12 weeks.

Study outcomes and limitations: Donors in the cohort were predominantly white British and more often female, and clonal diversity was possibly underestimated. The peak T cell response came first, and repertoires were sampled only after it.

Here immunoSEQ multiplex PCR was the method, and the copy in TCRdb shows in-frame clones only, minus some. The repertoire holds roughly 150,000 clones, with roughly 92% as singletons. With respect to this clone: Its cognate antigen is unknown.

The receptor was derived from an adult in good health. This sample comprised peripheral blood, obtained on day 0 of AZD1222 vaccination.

The CDR3 sequence: CASSRSIMDSGYEQYF. The CDR3 DNA is TGTGCCAGCAGCAGAAGCATCATGGACTCTGGTTACGAGCAGTACTTC. This rearrangement joins TRBV5-6 to TRBJ2-7; a possible D gene is TRBD2 (5 bases). Per the germline V gene, CDR1 is SGHDT and CDR2 is YYEEEE. The CDR3 is 16 amino acids. The germline V and J ends were trimmed by 4 bases and 4 bases, with 21 bases remaining between them.